A single sample is the source of the 6 T cell receptor beta chains below, sequenced in a study of CD8 T cells in Susac syndrome (dated by TCRdb to about 2019). The library relied on the immunoSEQ multiplex PCR assay. RNA was extracted using the RNeasy kit, and about 0.5 to 1 microgram was reverse transcribed with random hexamers. TCRdb's own reprocessing of the public reads used fastp at Q25 and MiXCR and kept productive beta chains. Records with the same CDR3 protein are collapsed into one entry carrying the most frequent genes and DNA. The sample includes 100,000 to 150,000 distinct CDR3 sequences, with around 95% observed a single time. The ten most abundant clones make up over 0.07% of the sample. Input material: CD4+ T cells from PBMCs. Every receptor here comes from a human donor in good health.

This chain links TRBV5-1 with TRBJ1-2, with D possibly TRBD1 on 6 matching bases. V lost 4 bases, J lost 1 base, and 11 bases lay in between. There are 14 residues in the CDR3. Germline V lookup: CDR1 SGHRS, CDR2 YFSETQ. The CDR3 DNA reads as TGCGCCAGCAGCACAGGGCCCGATAACTATGGCTACACCTTC. This translates into CASSTGPDNYGYTF.

This clonotype was detected only once. The gene calls are TRBV4-1 and TRBJ2-3; TRBD2 aligns across 9 bases. The CDR3 spans 17 residues. V lost 1 base to trimming and J lost 5 bases; unmatched junction nucleotides: 10. Germline CDR1 reads MGHRA; CDR2 reads YSYEKL. In nucleotides, the CDR3 is TGCGCCAGCAGCCAAGTTAGGCGCGGGAGGGGGGAAGATACGCAGTATTTT. This translates into CASSQVRRGRGEDTQYF.

This clonotype was recorded only once. The chain has TRBV30 and TRBJ1-2, with a weak D call TRBD1 (6 bases). The CDR3 totals 13 residues. V was pared by 3 bases and J by 4 bases, with 12 bases between. The V gene's germline CDR1 is GTSNPN and CDR2 SVGIG (reference sequence). The chain's CDR3 is CAWSSGVPYGYTF. CDR3 nucleotides: TGTGCCTGGAGCTCAGGGGTCCCCTATGGCTACACCTTC.

This rearrangement joins TRBV29-1 to TRBJ2-5, with TRBD2 matching 12 bases. V shed 5 bases, J shed 5 bases, and the junction held 9 bases outside the gene matches. This CDR3 has 15 residues. Germline CDR1 reads SQVTM; CDR2 reads ANQGSEA. CDR3 DNA: TGCAGCGTTACTAGACTAGCGGGAGTCCTGGAGACCCAGTACTTC. Translated: CSVTRLAGVLETQYF.

This chain joins TRBV12-3 or TRBV12-4 and TRBJ2-5, with D hard to call. The germline V and J ends were trimmed by 5 bases and 1 base, with 5 bases remaining between them. The CDR3 runs to 12 residues. The CDR3, as DNA: TGTGCCAGCAGTATGTTCCAAGAGACCCAGTACTTC. Protein sequence: CASSMFQETQYF.

The V call is TRBV7-8, the J call TRBJ1-4, with a weak D call TRBD1 (6 bases). CDR3 length: 14 residues. V was pared by 3 bases and J by 8 bases, with 13 bases between. Germline V lookup: CDR1 SGHVS, CDR2 FQNEAQ. Written as DNA, the CDR3 is TGTGCCAGCAGCTTGCGACAGGCTCCGGAAAAACTGTTTTTT. This codes for CASSLRQAPEKLFF.